This T cell receptor (beta chain) was captured in a study of blood T cell repertoires in COVID-19. Whole-study context: Spain, Italy and the United States supplied samples that represented acute and convalescent COVID-19. PBMCs, B-cell-depleted T cells, or T cells were the source of the cDNA or gDNA that made up the material.

V dropped 7 bases and J dropped 6; count of bases not matched to a gene: 6. The CDR3 is 13 amino acids. Methods used by the authors: Reference gene primer amplification yielded estimated nucleated cell counts. Some clones are missing from TCRdb's copy, which holds only in-frame ones; the method was immunoSEQ multiplex PCR. V and J calls plus clone size are reproduced from that table; the DNA served to infer D and trimming. The sample lists roughly 150,000 clones, more than 75% occurring once. The source material was peripheral blood. The TCR comes from a human donor with acute or convalescent COVID-19. The donor label of this sample is uncertain. The chain uses TRBV12-3 or TRBV12-4 and TRBJ1-2, with 9 bases matching TRBD1. CDR3 amino acids: CASNRRQGDGYTF. CDR3 DNA sequence: TGTGCCAGCAATCGTCGACAGGGGGATGGCTACACCTTC.